These 12 T cell receptor beta chains were all obtained from the same sample, sequenced in a study of regulatory T cells in long-lasting Graves disease. Investigators prepared the TCR beta libraries by applying iRepertoire HTBI primers and Arm-PCR of CDR3 regions. Via MiXCR, TCRdb re-called the multiplex PCR reads, giving one row per CDR3 protein. The sample lists approximately 470,000 distinct CDR3 sequences, about 16% occurring once. Noted time point: newly diagnosed GD, antithyroid drugs for less than 3 months. PBMCs were the source of the RNA used for TCR sequencing. In addition, the sample was reused for a study of T cells in Graves' hyperthyroidism and ophthalmopathy.

The sample in question was peripheral blood mononuclear cells (PBMCs), obtained at new diagnosis, from a patient treated with antithyroid drugs. These receptors were collected from a man in his forties or fifties with Graves disease.

This clonotype was detected ten times or more. The chain uses TRBV6-1 and TRBJ2-3, with no clear D. This CDR3 comprises 12 residues. The germline CDR1 and CDR2 sequences are MNHNS and SASEGT. The V gene lost 6 bases and the J gene lost 4 bases, with 8 bases spanning the gap. The CDR3 reads CASSRRADTQYF. DNA of the CDR3: TGTGCCAGCAGCAGAAGAGCAGATACGCAGTATTTT.

Many counts were recorded for this clonotype. The chain carries TRBV15 and TRBJ2-1; D not certain. CDR3 length equals 14 residues. Germline V CDR1 and CDR2: LNHNV, YYDKDF (reference sequence). V was trimmed by 6 bases and J by 4 bases, leaving 13 bases between them. The CDR3 protein is CATSGAGSYNEQFF. The CDR3, as DNA: TGTGCCACCAGTGGAGCAGGCTCTTACAATGAGCAGTTCTTC.

This clonotype showed up many times. This chain joins TRBV11-3 and TRBJ2-1, with 14 bases aligning to TRBD2. The CDR3 contains 16 residues. With V trimmed by 5 bases and J by 9 bases, 9 bases remained unmatched. Germline CDR1 SGHNT, CDR2 YENEEA. In DNA form, the CDR3 reads TGTGCCAGCAGCAAACCGGGACTAGCGGGAGTGGTTGAGCAGTTCTTC. This translates into CASSKPGLAGVVEQFF. Full variable domain (outside the CDR3, taken from reference TRBV11-3 and TRBJ2-1): EAGVVQSPRYKIIEKKQPVAFWCNPISGHNTLYWYLQNLGQGPELLIRYENEEAVDDSQLPKDRFSAERLKGVDSTLKIQPAELGDSAVYLCASSKPGLAGVVEQFFGPGTRLTVL.

This clonotype was recorded a few times. The CDR3 protein is CASSLARGQPQTGANVLTF. CDR3 nucleotides: TGTGCCAGCAGCTTGGCTCGGGGACAGCCGCAAACTGGGGCCAACGTCCTGACTTTC. This chain connects TRBV7-2 to TRBJ2-6, with 7 bases that match TRBD1. Per the germline V gene, CDR1 is SGHTA and CDR2 is FQGNSA. J gave up 2 bases and V 3 bases, and 13 bases lay outside the gene matches. The CDR3 runs 19 residues.

This clonotype was found many times. This sequence joins TRBV11-2 and TRBJ1-2, with 8 bases identical to TRBD1. Germline V gene data show CDR1 as SGHAT and CDR2 as FQNNGV. The J segment lost 1 base and the V segment lost 8 bases, leaving 12 bases of the junction unmatched. This CDR3 comprises 16 residues. The CDR3 DNA follows: TGTGCCAGCGGACCCGGGACAGGCACCTTTAACTATGGCTACACCTTC. This translates into CASGPGTGTFNYGYTF.

The chain links TRBV6-1 to TRBJ1-2; possibly TRBD1 for D (6 bases). The CDR3 runs to 13 residues. Germline values: CDR1 MNHNS, CDR2 SASEGT. V lost 6 bases to trimming and J lost 2 bases, with 10 bases between them. In nucleotides, the CDR3 is TGTGCCAGCAGGCCGGACAGCAACTATGGCTACACCTTC. Residues: CASRPDSNYGYTF.

This clonotype was observed at least ten times. CDR3 sequence: CASSLEGRTGQETQYF. The CDR3 DNA reads as TGTGCCAGCAGCTTAGAGGGGCGGACAGGGCAGGAGACCCAGTACTTC. The genes are TRBV11-2 and TRBJ2-5; 8 bases are a match to TRBD1. The CDR3 runs 16 residues. Trimming removed 0 bases from V and 5 bases from J; junction bases left unmatched: 8. Germline V gives CDR1 SGHAT, CDR2 FQNNGV.

The chain couples TRBV7-2 to TRBJ2-1, with 12 bases that match TRBD2. Germline V CDR1 and CDR2: SGHTA, FQGNSA. There are 15 residues in the CDR3. V was clipped by 3 bases and J by 6 bases; unmatched bases: 3. In nucleotides, the CDR3 is TGTGCCAGCAGCTTCCGACTAGCGGGAGTCAATGAGCAGTTCTTC. Translation gives CASSFRLAGVNEQFF.

This clonotype turned up a few times. No conserved phenylalanine or tryptophan is present at the end of the CDR3, so a read error is the likely explanation. V usage is TRBV12-3 or TRBV12-4 and J usage is TRBJ1-1; no definite D call. This CDR3 comprises 13 residues. V dropped 6 bases and J dropped 0 bases, with 8 bases sitting between them. CDR3 region: CASSSSVNTEAFS. In nucleotides, the CDR3 is TGTGCCAGCAGCTCCTCAGTGAACACTGAAGCTTTCTCT.

V gene TRBV6-2 or TRBV6-3 combines with J gene TRBJ1-1; TRBD1 matches at 7 bases. After removal of 2 bases from V and 3 bases from J, the junction contained 9 bases not matched to a gene. The CDR3 sequence is 16 residues long. The V gene's germline CDR1 is MNHEY and CDR2 SVGEGT. The CDR3 nucleotides are TGTGCCAGCAGTTACCCAAGACAGGGCTTCTACACTGAAGCTTTCTTT. Translating it yields CASSYPRQGFYTEAFF.

Of note for this clonotype: An end of the junction differs from the germline gene, which may be a read error. V and J are TRBV7-9 and TRBJ1-1; no clear D. The CDR3 is 14 residues long. The germline CDR1 and CDR2 sequences are SEHNR and FQNEAQ (reference sequence). CDR3 sequence: CASSLDGLNAEAFF. CDR3 coding DNA: TGTGCCAGCAGCTTGGACGGATTGAACGCTGAAGCTTTCTTT.

This clonotype was recorded at least ten times. The chain links TRBV12-3 or TRBV12-4 to TRBJ2-1, with 7 bases aligning to TRBD2. Trimming removed 7 bases from V and 0 bases from J; junction bases left unmatched: 6. This CDR3 spans 15 amino acids. The CDR3 nucleotides read TGTGCCAGCAAAGCAGCGGGAAGCTCCTACAATGAGCAGTTCTTC. Protein sequence: CASKAAGSSYNEQFF.